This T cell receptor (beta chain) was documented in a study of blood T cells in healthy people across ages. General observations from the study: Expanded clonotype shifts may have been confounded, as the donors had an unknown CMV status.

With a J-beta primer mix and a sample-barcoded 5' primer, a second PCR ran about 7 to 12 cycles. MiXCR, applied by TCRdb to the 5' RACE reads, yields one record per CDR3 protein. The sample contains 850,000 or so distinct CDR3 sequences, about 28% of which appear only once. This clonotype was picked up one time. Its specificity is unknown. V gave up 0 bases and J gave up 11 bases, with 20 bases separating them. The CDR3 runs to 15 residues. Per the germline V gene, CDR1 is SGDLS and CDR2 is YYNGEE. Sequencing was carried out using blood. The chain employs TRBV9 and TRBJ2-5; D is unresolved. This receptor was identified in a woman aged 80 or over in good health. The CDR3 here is CASSVVGASYNEQYF. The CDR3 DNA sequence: TGTGCCAGCAGCGTAGTTGGAGCAAGCTACAATGAGCAGTACTTC.